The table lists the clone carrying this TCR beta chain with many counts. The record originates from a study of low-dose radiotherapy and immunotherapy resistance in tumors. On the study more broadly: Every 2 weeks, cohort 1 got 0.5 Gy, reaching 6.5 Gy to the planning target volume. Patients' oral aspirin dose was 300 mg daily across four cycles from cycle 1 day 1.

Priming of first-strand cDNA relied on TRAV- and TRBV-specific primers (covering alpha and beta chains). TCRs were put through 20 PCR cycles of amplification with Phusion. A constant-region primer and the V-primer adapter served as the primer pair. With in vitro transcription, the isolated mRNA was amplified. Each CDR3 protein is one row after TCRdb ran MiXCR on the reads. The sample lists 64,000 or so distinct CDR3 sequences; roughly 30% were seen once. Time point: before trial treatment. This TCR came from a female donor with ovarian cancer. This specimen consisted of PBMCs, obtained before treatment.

The CDR3 bases are TGTGCCAGCAGTGAGAACACTGAAGCTTTCTTT. Protein product: CASSENTEAFF. The genes are TRBV18 and TRBJ1-1; D remains ambiguous. V dropped 8 bases and J dropped 1 base, with 5 bases sitting between them. The CDR3 length is 11 residues. From germline, CDR1 is KGHSH and CDR2 LQKENI.